These 22 T cell receptor beta chains share one sample of origin, sequenced in a study of control samples from healthy donors and cancer patients. Repertoires were generated with immunoSEQ multiplex PCR, while TCRdb's copy carries only in-frame clones and drops some. The sample's table shows roughly 190,000 clones. The specimen was blood. The receptors stem from a woman aged 30 to 39 in good health.

The gene calls are TRBV7-2 and TRBJ2-1; D unresolved. The ends were cut back, 5 bases at V and 6 bases at J, with 8 bases in the middle. The CDR3 extends over 12 amino acids. Germline CDR1 is SGHTA and CDR2 is FQGNSA. The CDR3 DNA reads as TGTGCCAGCAGCCGCACCGCCAATGAGCAGTTCTTC. Translating it yields CASSRTANEQFF. The whole variable domain, remainder taken from reference TRBV7-2 and TRBJ2-1, is GAGVSQSPSNKVTEKGKDVELRCDPISGHTALYWYRQSLGQGLEFLIYFQGNSAPDKSGLPSDRFSAERTGGSVSTLTIQRTQQEDSAVYLCASSRTANEQFFGPGTRLTVL.

The chain recombines TRBV27 with TRBJ1-2; TRBD1 matches at 8 bases. In germline, CDR1 is MNHEY, CDR2 SMNVEV (reference sequence). The ends lost 3 bases at V and 4 bases at J; junction bases unmatched: 1. This CDR3 spans 13 amino acids. CDR3 protein: CASSFQGAYGYTF. CDR3 nucleotides: TGTGCCAGCAGTTTCCAGGGGGCCTATGGCTACACCTTC.

This chain joins TRBV6-1 and TRBJ1-6; possible D gene TRBD1, 5 bases. V lost 0 bases, J lost 6 bases, and 9 bases lay in between. The CDR3 runs to 15 residues. CDR1 is MNHNS, CDR2 SASEGT, per germline. The CDR3 loop reads CASSEAPGRNSPLHF. CDR3 DNA sequence: TGTGCCAGCAGTGAAGCCCCGGGGCGTAATTCACCCCTCCACTTT.

The chain couples TRBV5-1 to TRBJ2-4; D not certain. CDR1 and CDR2 from the germline V gene are SGHRS and YFSETQ. V was pared by 0 bases and J by 0 bases, with 19 bases between. The CDR3 is 19 amino acids. The CDR3 region has the DNA TGCGCCAGCAGCTTGGTCCCGACCAAGCGTACACTAGCCAAAAACATTCAGTACTTC. It translates to CASSLVPTKRTLAKNIQYF.

The chain has TRBV30 and TRBJ2-3; 7 nucleotides align to TRBD2. CDR3 length equals 14 residues. From germline, CDR1 is GTSNPN and CDR2 SVGIG (reference sequence). The junction had 5 bases not matched to a gene; V was cut back by 2 bases and J by 3 bases. The CDR3 sequence is CAWSPGEGTDTQYF. The CDR3 DNA is TGTGCCTGGAGTCCCGGGGAGGGTACAGATACGCAGTATTTT.

With respect to this clone: Other DNA sequences in the same sample also yield this CDR3. The gene calls are TRBV6-2 or TRBV6-3 and TRBJ1-5; D might be TRBD1 (6 bases). Germline CDR1 is MNHEY and CDR2 is SVGEGT. CDR3 length equals 13 residues. Trimming removed 5 bases from V and 4 bases from J, with 9 bases in between. CDR3 nucleotide sequence: TGTGCCAGCAGTAGCACAGGGAATCAGCCCCAGCATTTT. Its protein product is CASSSTGNQPQHF.

The rearrangement uses TRBV15 and TRBJ1-1; D gene uncertain. The V and J ends lost 3 bases and 6 bases respectively, with 14 bases between them. This CDR3 is 14 amino acids long. Germline V lookup: CDR1 LNHNV, CDR2 YYDKDF (reference sequence). The CDR3 sequence: CATSSRDWSPEAFF. For the CDR3, the DNA is TGTGCCACCAGCAGTCGGGATTGGTCTCCTGAAGCTTTCTTT. The whole variable domain, filled in from reference TRBV15 and TRBJ1-1, reads DAMVIQNPRYQVTQFGKPVTLSCSQTLNHNVMYWYQQKSSQAPKLLFHYYDKDFNNEADTPDNFQSRRPNTSFCFLDIRSPGLGDTAMYLCATSSRDWSPEAFFGQGTRLTVV.

The rearrangement uses TRBV20-1 and TRBJ1-2, with D unresolved. The V end was cut by 3 bases, the J end by 1 base, with 15 bases between. Germline lookup yields CDR1 DFQATT and CDR2 SNEGSKA (reference sequence). This CDR3 contains 15 residues. The CDR3 is CSASNGQNNNYGYTF. CDR3 bases: TGCAGTGCTAGTAACGGGCAGAACAATAACTATGGCTACACCTTC.

The chain joins TRBV19 to TRBJ2-3; 7 bases map to TRBD2. Germline CDR1 LNHDA, CDR2 SQIVND (reference sequence). J gave up 2 bases and V 4 bases, and 6 bases lay outside the gene matches. The CDR3 contains 15 residues. CDR3 residues: CASSNSGKDTDTQYF. The CDR3 region has the DNA TGTGCCAGTAGTAACAGCGGGAAGGACACAGATACGCAGTATTTT.

The rearrangement uses TRBV4-2 and TRBJ1-2, with D possibly TRBD1 on 5 matching bases. The CDR3 runs 16 residues. Germline CDR1 and CDR2: LGHNA and YNFKEQ. Trimming left V 0 bases short and J 6 bases short, with 17 bases between. The CDR3 loop reads CASSQDIGGGGDGYTF. The CDR3 DNA reads TGTGCCAGCAGCCAAGATATAGGCGGGGGAGGGGATGGCTACACCTTC.

V and J are TRBV5-4 and TRBJ1-1; D uncertain. Trimming took 2 bases from V and 1 from J, leaving 9 bases between them. Germline V gives CDR1 SGHNT, CDR2 YYREEE (reference sequence). The CDR3 consists of 14 residues. CDR3 protein: CASSFGWANTEAFF. In DNA form, the CDR3 reads TGTGCCAGCAGCTTCGGTTGGGCGAACACTGAAGCTTTCTTT. Filled out from reference TRBV5-4 and TRBJ1-1, the complete variable domain reads ETGVTQSPTHLIKTRGQQVTLRCSSQSGHNTVSWYQQALGQGPQFIFQYYREEENGRGNFPPRFSGLQFPNYSSELNVNALELDDSALYLCASSFGWANTEAFFGQGTRLTVV.

The chain has TRBV5-1 and TRBJ2-4; TRBD2 matches at 9 bases. The CDR3 totals 19 residues. CDR1 and CDR2 from the germline V gene are SGHRS and YFSETQ. The J segment lost 3 bases and the V segment lost 0 bases, leaving 13 bases of the junction unmatched. CDR3 in amino acids: CASSLAEARLADYKNIQYF. Here the CDR3 DNA reads TGCGCCAGCAGCTTGGCCGAGGCCAGACTAGCGGATTACAAAAACATTCAGTACTTC.

The J gene is TRBJ2-1, the V gene TRBV6-5; D is unclear. The CDR3 runs 11 residues. The V end was cut by 2 bases, the J end by 8 bases, with 4 bases between. Germline loops: CDR1 MNHEY, CDR2 SVGAGI. For the CDR3, the DNA is TGTGCCAGCAGTTACGAGGATGAGCAGTTCTTC. This sequence encodes CASSYEDEQFF.

The chain links TRBV7-2 to TRBJ1-1; perhaps TRBD1 as D (6 bases). The V gene lost 3 bases and the J gene lost 13 bases, with 15 bases spanning the gap. Per germline, CDR1 SGHTA and CDR2 FQGNSA. This CDR3 is built from 12 residues. The CDR3 region has the DNA TGTGCCAGCAGCTTCGTTGGCAGGGGAGTTTTCTTT. Translation: CASSFVGRGVFF.

This CDR3 is CASSTRKEGTEAFF. CDR3 bases: TGTGCCAGTAGTACCCGGAAGGAGGGGACTGAAGCTTTCTTT. This sequence joins TRBV19 and TRBJ1-1, with D maybe TRBD1 (5 bases). The CDR3 totals 14 residues. With 4 bases removed from V and 5 bases from J, the gap between germline ends came to 14 bases. Germline CDR1 and CDR2: LNHDA and SQIVND (reference sequence).

The J gene is TRBJ1-2, the V gene TRBV6-6; no definite D call. The germline V gene has CDR1 MNHNY and CDR2 SVGAGI (reference sequence). Trimming took off 4 bases at V and 2 bases at J, with 14 bases between the two ends. The length of the CDR3 is 15 residues. CDR3: CASSSMTFRNYGYTF. CDR3 DNA sequence: TGTGCCAGCAGTTCGATGACATTTAGGAACTATGGCTACACCTTC.

This chain connects TRBV2 to TRBJ1-1; a weak D match, TRBD1 (6 bases). Germline values: CDR1 SNHLY, CDR2 FYNNEI. CDR3 length: 13 residues. V lost 8 bases and J 0 bases, leaving 10 bases between the germline ends. CDR3 sequence: CASSGQMNTEAFF. In DNA form, the CDR3 reads TGTGCCAGCTCAGGACAGATGAACACTGAAGCTTTCTTT. The variable domain in full, with the rest retrieved from reference TRBV2 and TRBJ1-1, is EPEVTQTPSHQVTQMGQEVILRCVPISNHLYFYWYRQILGQKVEFLVSFYNNEISEKSEIFDDQFSVERPDGSNFTLKIRSTKLEDSAMYFCASSGQMNTEAFFGQGTRLTVV.

The J gene is TRBJ2-7, the V gene TRBV7-8; D perhaps matches TRBD2 (7 bases). The CDR3 totals 15 residues. From germline, CDR1 is SGHVS and CDR2 FQNEAQ. With 1 base removed from V and 3 bases from J, the gap between germline ends came to 13 bases. The CDR3 DNA sequence: TGTGCCAGCAGCTTAGGGCGGGGGCGGAACTACGAGCAGTACTTC. This encodes CASSLGRGRNYEQYF.

V and J are TRBV10-2 and TRBJ1-1; D is undetermined. CDR3 length: 14 residues. V was trimmed by 2 bases and J by 1 base, leaving 8 bases between them. The germline V gene encodes CDR1 WSHSY and CDR2 SAAADI. Here the CDR3 DNA reads TGCGCCAGCAGTGAGCAGGCCGGGAACACTGAAGCTTTCTTT. Translating it yields CASSEQAGNTEAFF.

The chain recombines TRBV19 with TRBJ1-6; D remains unclear. The CDR3 is 15 amino acids. Germline CDR1 and CDR2: LNHDA and SQIVND (reference sequence). Between the trimmed V and J ends, which lost 3 bases and 3 bases, there was a span of 9 bases. The CDR3 here is CASSITAGYNSPLHF. DNA for the CDR3: TGTGCCAGTAGTATCACAGCAGGCTATAATTCACCCCTCCACTTT.

The rearrangement links TRBV11-2 to TRBJ1-2; unclear D gene. The CDR3 is 16 amino acids. The V end lost 2 bases, the J end lost 2 bases, and 15 bases lay between the germline ends. The germline gives CDR1 SGHAT, CDR2 FQNNGV. CDR3 amino acids: CASSLSSQWKNYGYTF. The CDR3, as DNA: TGTGCCAGCAGCTTATCAAGTCAGTGGAAGAACTATGGCTACACCTTC.

The chain couples TRBV7-2 to TRBJ2-1, with 7 bases fitting TRBD1. The trim removed 6 bases at V and 7 bases at J, leaving 6 bases unmatched. Germline V gene lookup returns CDR1 SGHTA and CDR2 FQGNSA. This CDR3 contains 13 residues. The DNA for the CDR3 is TGTGCCAGCAGGACGACAGGGCGGAATGAGCAGTTCTTC. This translates into CASRTTGRNEQFF.